Listed below are T cell receptor beta chains from one sample, sequenced in a study of T cell changes during pregnancy in multiple sclerosis. Sequencing was performed with immunoSEQ multiplex PCR; in TCRdb, only in-frame clones are kept and a portion is missing. The sample shows some 46,000 clones, about 93% of them seen only once. This specimen consisted of CD4+ T cells from peripheral blood mononuclear cells, obtained after pregnancy. Every receptor here comes from a female donor with multiple sclerosis, enrolled in a pregnancy study. The CDR3 runs from the conserved cysteine through the conserved F or W. A D gene is named only where the DNA matches it firmly. Not all rows give a size; the values are once, few, many and, for expanded clones, a class.

abundance	j_gene	v_gene	len	d_gene	CDR3aa	CDR3nt
.	TRBJ2-7	TRBV4-2	14	.	CASSQRTEFYEQYF	TGTGCCAGCAGCCAAAGGACAGAATTCTACGAGCAGTACTTC
.	TRBJ2-2	TRBV2	14	.	CASGRRGLGGELFF	TGTGCCAGCGGGAGAAGGGGGTTAGGCGGGGAGCTGTTTTTT
.	TRBJ1-3	TRBV7-6	14	.	CASSFVADGNTIYF	TGTGCCAGCAGCTTCGTAGCTGATGGAAACACCATATATTTT
once	TRBJ2-7	TRBV27	13	.	CASRLQGSDEQYF	TGTGCCAGCAGATTGCAGGGGTCGGACGAGCAGTACTTC
.	TRBJ1-3	TRBV19	13	.	CASTLNSGNTIYF	TGTGCCAGTACCCTAAACTCTGGAAACACCATATATTTT
.	TRBJ2-3	TRBV5-3	15	TRBD2	CARSGTSGFTDTQYF	TGTGCCAGAAGCGGGACTAGCGGGTTCACAGATACGCAGTATTTT
.	TRBJ2-3	TRBV5-1	13	.	CASSPAGLDTQYF	TGCGCCAGCAGCCCGGCAGGGTTGGATACGCAGTATTTT
few	TRBJ2-6	TRBV5-4	16	.	CASSLGTDLGANVLTF	TGTGCCAGCAGCTTGGGGACAGATCTAGGGGCCAACGTCCTGACTTTC
.	TRBJ2-5	TRBV7-8	13	.	CASSLGGLETQYF	TGTGCCAGCAGCTTGGGGGGGCTAGAGACCCAGTACTTC
once	TRBJ2-3	TRBV28	15	TRBD1	CASSLQGQGPDTQYF	TGTGCCAGCAGTTTGCAGGGACAGGGCCCAGATACGCAGTATTTT
.	TRBJ2-3	TRBV10-3	16	.	CAISDNGVTSTDTQYF	TGTGCCATCAGTGATAACGGGGTTACTAGCACAGATACGCAGTATTTT
.	TRBJ1-1	TRBV6-1	14	TRBD1	CASSENRGNTEAFF	TGTGCCAGCAGTGAAAACAGGGGGAACACTGAAGCTTTCTTT
.	TRBJ1-5	TRBV19	17	.	CASSIGGSRPSNQPQHF	TGTGCCAGTAGTATAGGAGGGAGTAGACCGAGCAATCAGCCCCAGCATTTT
.	TRBJ1-2	TRBV29-1	11	TRBD1	CSVTGGDGYTF	TGCAGCGTCACAGGGGGCGATGGCTACACCTTC
.	TRBJ2-5	TRBV5-1	14	TRBD1	CASTGTGGQETQYF	TGCGCCAGCACCGGGACAGGGGGCCAAGAGACCCAGTACTTC
.	TRBJ1-1	TRBV7-3	15	.	CASSLAARGMTEAFF	TGTGCCAGCAGCTTAGCGGCCAGGGGTATGACTGAAGCTTTCTTT
.	TRBJ1-4	TRBV5-1	14	.	CASSLEGLDEKLFF	TGCGCCAGCAGCTTGGAGGGGTTGGACGAAAAACTGTTTTTT
.	TRBJ2-1	TRBV5-1	17	TRBD2	CASSKGLAASSYNEQFF	TGCGCCAGCAGCAAGGGACTAGCGGCGAGCTCCTACAATGAGCAGTTCTTC